A single sample gave rise to the 19 T cell receptor beta chains below, sequenced in a study of T-cell memory formation after mild COVID-19. TCRdb itself ran the 5' RACE reads through MiXCR, one entry per CDR3 protein. The table records about 120,000 distinct CDR3 sequences, 15% to 20% of them present only once. Source material: PBMCs or a T cell subset sorted from them (not recorded which). The receptors stem from an adult woman who had mild COVID-19 (a few samples of this study predate the infection). Cell type and time point are not known.

A word on this clonotype: A much larger clone lies a single base off, so this may be a read error. This chain connects TRBV2 to TRBJ2-3; no clear D gene. With 6 bases removed from V and 2 bases from J, the gap between germline ends came to 3 bases. The CDR3 extends over 11 amino acids. The germline CDR1 and CDR2 sequences are SNHLY and FYNNEI. Here the CDR3 reads CASRFTDTQYF. For the CDR3, the DNA is TGTGCCAGCAGGTTCACAGATACGCAGTATTTT.

This clonotype was detected only a few times. The chain uses TRBV3-1 and TRBJ1-1; D not resolved. Trimming took 0 bases from V and 0 from J, leaving 5 bases between them. CDR1 and CDR2 from the germline V gene are LGHDT and YNNKEL (reference sequence). The CDR3 runs to 14 residues. The CDR3 sequence is CASSQEGVNTEAFF. The CDR3 bases are TGTGCCAGCAGCCAAGAGGGAGTGAACACTGAAGCTTTCTTT.

This chain joins TRBV7-8 and TRBJ2-3, with unresolved D. V was shortened by 6 bases and J by 4 bases, with 11 bases between the two germline ends. The CDR3 runs to 13 residues. Germline assignment: CDR1 SGHVS and CDR2 FQNEAQ. The CDR3 reads CASRSFPADTQYF. The CDR3 coding sequence is TGTGCCAGCAGATCTTTCCCCGCAGATACGCAGTATTTT. The whole variable domain, remainder taken from reference TRBV7-8 and TRBJ2-3, is GAGVSQSPRYKVAKRGQDVALRCDPISGHVSLFWYQQALGQGPEFLTYFQNEAQLDKSGLPSDRFFAERPEGSVSTLKIQRTQQEDSAVYLCASRSFPADTQYFGPGTRLTVL.

This clonotype was picked up a small number of times. The chain has TRBV5-1 and TRBJ2-5; D is undetermined. The CDR3 length is 13 residues. CDR1 is SGHRS, CDR2 YFSETQ, per germline. Trimming stripped 1 base from V and 2 bases from J, with 6 bases between. CDR3 loop: CASSLTLQETQYF. In DNA, the CDR3 is TGCGCCAGCAGCTTGACCCTTCAAGAGACCCAGTACTTC.

This chain's CDR3 is CATSQGSYEQYF. DNA for the CDR3: TGTGCCACCTCACAGGGATCCTACGAGCAGTACTTC. The chain has TRBV24-1 and TRBJ2-7; possible D gene TRBD1, 6 bases. The CDR3 contains 12 residues. Germline V CDR1 and CDR2: KGHDR, SFDVKD. V shed 9 bases and J shed 1 base, with 9 bases lying between them.

This clonotype is medium-sized in the sample. The rearrangement uses TRBV2 and TRBJ2-7, with a weak D call TRBD2 (5 bases). There are 17 residues in the CDR3. The V and J ends lost 2 bases and 3 bases respectively, with 20 bases between them. Germline V gives CDR1 SNHLY, CDR2 FYNNEI. The CDR3 DNA sequence: TGTGCCAGCAGTGAAAGAGGGCTAGTTCTCCGTTTCTACGAGCAGTACTTC. This codes for CASSERGLVLRFYEQYF.

The gene calls are TRBV7-9 and TRBJ2-5; TRBD2 agrees at 11 bases. The CDR3 is made up of 17 amino acids. J was trimmed by 2 bases and V by 3 bases; bases with no gene match: 8. Germline CDR1 reads SEHNR; CDR2 reads FQNEAQ (reference sequence). The CDR3 loop reads CASSFPGLADLQETQYF. In nucleotides, the CDR3 is TGTGCCAGCAGCTTTCCGGGACTAGCGGACCTACAAGAGACCCAGTACTTC.

The gene calls are TRBV5-1 and TRBJ2-1; 14 bases map to TRBD2. V dropped 4 bases and J dropped 3; count of bases not matched to a gene: 6. Germline CDR1 SGHRS, CDR2 YFSETQ. The CDR3 is 17 residues long. CDR3 nucleotide sequence: TGCGCCAGCAGCCATACGGGACTAGCGGGGGTCTACAATGAGCAGTTCTTC. It codes for CASSHTGLAGVYNEQFF.

This chain links TRBV6-5 with TRBJ2-1; D possibly matches TRBD1 or TRBD2 (6 bases each). V was cut by 7 bases and J by 7 bases, with 14 bases left in between. The CDR3 runs to 13 residues. In germline, CDR1 is MNHEY, CDR2 SVGAGI. DNA for the CDR3: TGTGCCAGCATCTCGGGGGCCACAAATGAGCAGTTCTTC. Translated, it gives CASISGATNEQFF.

The CDR3 spells CSVESGGSSYEQYF. Written as DNA, the CDR3 is TGCAGCGTTGAATCTGGGGGCAGCTCCTACGAGCAGTACTTC. V gene TRBV29-1 combines with J gene TRBJ2-7; D might be TRBD1 (6 bases). This CDR3 region has 14 residues. CDR1 is SQVTM and CDR2 is ANQGSEA in the germline V gene. The V and J ends lost 2 bases and 0 bases respectively, with 11 bases between them.

This clonotype was detected only a few times. The gene calls are TRBV7-9 and TRBJ2-1, with D possibly matching TRBD2 (6 bases). The CDR3 sequence is 15 residues long. Deletions cut 5 bases from V and 6 bases from J, with 17 bases between. The germline gives CDR1 SEHNR, CDR2 FQNEAQ (reference sequence). CDR3 coding DNA: TGTGCCAGCAGCCCCCGGTTCGGCGGGGCCAATGAGCAGTTCTTC. This encodes CASSPRFGGANEQFF.

This clonotype was recorded a few times. The chain combines TRBV2 with TRBJ2-2; 10 nucleotides line up with TRBD2. CDR1 and CDR2 from the germline V gene are SNHLY and FYNNEI. With V trimmed by 6 bases and J by 6 bases, 10 bases remained unmatched. This CDR3 is 16 amino acids long. The CDR3, as DNA: TGTGCCAGCAGAGATCTCCTAGCGGGAGTGTCCGGGGAGCTGTTTTTT. Translated, it gives CASRDLLAGVSGELFF.

The V call is TRBV5-1, the J call TRBJ2-5, with D perhaps being TRBD1 or TRBD2 (6 bases each). Between the trimmed V and J ends, which lost 0 bases and 4 bases, there was a span of 10 bases. This CDR3 spans 14 amino acids. Germline V gives CDR1 SGHRS, CDR2 YFSETQ. CDR3 in amino acids: CASSLEGGRETQYF. CDR3 bases: TGCGCCAGCAGCTTGGAGGGGGGACGAGAGACCCAGTACTTC.

This clonotype was recorded a few times. The J gene is TRBJ1-4, the V gene TRBV5-1; possible D gene TRBD1, 5 bases. V dropped 0 bases and J dropped 5 bases, with 11 bases sitting between them. The CDR3 totals 15 residues. Germline CDR1 reads SGHRS; CDR2 reads YFSETQ. CDR3 sequence reads: CASSLGQGGNEKLFF. For the CDR3, the DNA is TGCGCCAGCAGCTTGGGGCAGGGCGGGAATGAAAAACTGTTTTTT.

The genes are TRBV7-8 and TRBJ2-1, with 7 bases aligning to TRBD1. Germline trimming cut 5 bases from V and 9 bases from J; bases unmatched to any gene: 4. Germline V gene lookup returns CDR1 SGHVS and CDR2 FQNEAQ. This CDR3 has 12 residues. CDR3 nucleotide sequence: TGTGCCAGCAGCCAGACAGGGAGTGAGCAGTTCTTC. Translation: CASSQTGSEQFF.

The sample holds a few counts of this clonotype. The chain joins TRBV24-1 to TRBJ2-1; TRBD2 matches at 15 bases. Germline CDR1 and CDR2: KGHDR and SFDVKD. V shed 0 bases, J shed 5 bases, and the junction held 4 bases outside the gene matches. This CDR3 region has 18 residues. This chain's CDR3 is CATSDLGLAGGLNNEQFF. In DNA form, the CDR3 reads TGTGCCACCAGTGATTTGGGACTAGCGGGAGGGCTAAACAATGAGCAGTTCTTC.

This chain connects TRBV10-1 to TRBJ1-1; 10 bases match TRBD1. The V segment lost 4 bases and the J segment 4 bases; nucleotides outside the gene matches: 3. From germline, CDR1 is WNHNN and CDR2 SYGVQD (reference sequence). The CDR3 loop spans 14 amino acids. CDR3 bases: TGCGCCAGCAGTGGGACAGGGGGGTCCACTGAAGCTTTCTTT. Translation: CASSGTGGSTEAFF.

The sample holds a few counts of this clonotype. The gene calls are TRBV6-2 or TRBV6-3 and TRBJ2-5, with TRBD2 identical over 8 bases. CDR1 and CDR2 (germline): MNHEY, SVGEGT. V lost 0 bases to trimming and J lost 4 bases; unmatched junction nucleotides: 10. This CDR3 region has 17 residues. For the CDR3, the DNA is TGTGCCAGCAGTTACTCTAGCCCGCGGGGGGATCGAGAGACCCAGTACTTC. Protein: CASSYSSPRGDRETQYF.

The rearrangement joins TRBV6-5 to TRBJ2-1; 9 nucleotides agree with TRBD2. J was trimmed by 10 bases and V by 6 bases; bases with no gene match: 16. This CDR3 has 16 residues. Germline V gene data show CDR1 as MNHEY and CDR2 as SVGAGI. CDR3 amino acids: CASSYDTSGPRREQFF. The CDR3 DNA reads TGTGCCAGCAGCTATGACACTAGCGGGCCCCGGCGGGAGCAGTTCTTC.